This T cell receptor beta chain was sequenced in a study of early T cells in non-severe SARS-CoV-2 infection. The table lists this clonotype with many counts. Individual cDNA molecules carried attached unique molecular identifiers. TCRdb re-analysed the 5' RACE reads in MiXCR, keeping a single row per CDR3 protein. In the table there are fewer than 60,000 distinct CDR3 sequences, over 9.5% of which are singletons. The trim removed 6 bases at V and 12 bases at J, leaving 6 bases unmatched. This CDR3 has 12 residues. Germline CDR1 and CDR2: SEHNR and FQNEAQ (reference sequence). This sequence was found in an adult who was a healthcare worker with PCR-confirmed SARS-CoV-2 infection or an uninfected control (not recorded which). The chain has TRBV7-9 and TRBJ2-1; 9 nucleotides line up with TRBD2. The sequencing sample was made of whole blood. The CDR3: CASRGLALGQFF. The CDR3, as DNA: TGTGCCAGCAGGGGACTAGCATTGGGGCAGTTCTTC.